This TCR beta chain was sequenced for a study of identical twins. TCRdb reprocessed the 5' RACE reads with MiXCR, giving one entry per CDR3 protein. The sample shows around 670,000 distinct CDR3 sequences, around 6% of them seen only once. General study points: Less excess twin sharing appeared in beta out-of-frame sequences.

There are many counts of this clonotype. Its specificity is unknown. Source material: naive T cells sorted from blood. This clonotype was sampled from a man between 18 and 29 years old in good health.

For the CDR3, the DNA is TGCGCCAGCAGCGTGGGGGATGGGAGTCAGCCCCAGCATTTT. It yields the protein CASSVGDGSQPQHF. V is TRBV5-1 and J is TRBJ1-5; TRBD1 might be the D (5 bases). Looked up from germline, CDR1 is SGHRS and CDR2 is YFSETQ. This CDR3 contains 14 residues. V was cut by 4 bases and J by 6 bases, with 14 bases left in between.